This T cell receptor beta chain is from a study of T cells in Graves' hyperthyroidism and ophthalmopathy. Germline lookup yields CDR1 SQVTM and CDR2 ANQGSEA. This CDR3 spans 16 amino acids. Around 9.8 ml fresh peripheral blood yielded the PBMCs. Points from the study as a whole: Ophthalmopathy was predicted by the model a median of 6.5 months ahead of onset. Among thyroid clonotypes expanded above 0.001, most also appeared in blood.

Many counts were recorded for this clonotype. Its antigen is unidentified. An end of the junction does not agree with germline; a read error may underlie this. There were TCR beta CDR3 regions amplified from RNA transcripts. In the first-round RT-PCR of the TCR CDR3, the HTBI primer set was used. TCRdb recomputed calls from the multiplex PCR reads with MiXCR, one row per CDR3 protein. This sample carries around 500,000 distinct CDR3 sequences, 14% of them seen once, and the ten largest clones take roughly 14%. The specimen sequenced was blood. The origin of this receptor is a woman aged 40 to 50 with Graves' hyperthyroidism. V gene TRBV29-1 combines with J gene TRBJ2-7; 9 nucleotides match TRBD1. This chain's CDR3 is CSVEVEFGTGPYEQYF. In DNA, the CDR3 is TGCAGCGTTGAGGTTGAGTTCGGGACAGGGCCCTATGAGCAGTACTTC.